The 6 T cell receptor beta chains listed next were all sequenced from one sample in a study of T-cell memory formation after mild COVID-19. TCRdb re-called the 5' RACE reads with MiXCR, one entry per CDR3 protein. The table includes 580,000 or so distinct CDR3 sequences, 17% detected once. The sequenced sample consisted of PBMCs or a T cell subset sorted from them (not recorded which). Receptors originate from an adult woman who had mild COVID-19 (a few samples of this study predate the infection). Cell type and time point are not known.

This clonotype was detected a few times. The V call is TRBV19, the J call TRBJ1-5; D possibly corresponds to TRBD1 (6 bases). Trimming removed 1 base at V and 4 bases at J, with 11 bases between. CDR3 length: 15 residues. Germline-derived CDR1 and CDR2 are LNHDA and SQIVND (reference sequence). The chain's CDR3 is CASSIGSGANQPQHF. CDR3 nucleotides: TGTGCCAGTAGTATAGGTTCAGGGGCAAATCAGCCCCAGCATTTT.

The chain recombines TRBV20-1 with TRBJ1-5; D gene uncertain. This CDR3 contains 14 residues. Trimming took 0 bases from V and 1 from J, leaving 7 bases between them. Germline V CDR1 and CDR2: DFQATT, SNEGSKA (reference sequence). The CDR3: CSARDSGSNQPQHF. The CDR3 region has the DNA TGCAGTGCTAGAGATTCGGGAAGCAATCAGCCCCAGCATTTT.

This chain links TRBV7-3 with TRBJ2-1; the D gene is possibly TRBD1 (6 bases). CDR3 length: 17 residues. Germline lookup yields CDR1 SGHTA and CDR2 FQGTGA. V was cut by 5 bases and J by 3 bases, with 20 bases left in between. The CDR3 region is CASSRTGFGGVYNEQFF. Written as DNA, the CDR3 is TGTGCCAGCAGCAGAACAGGGTTTGGAGGCGTCTACAATGAGCAGTTCTTC.

This clonotype came up many times. This rearrangement joins TRBV5-6 to TRBJ2-2, with 7 bases that match TRBD2. The junction had 2 bases not matched to a gene; V was cut back by 1 base and J by 5 bases. Germline assignment: CDR1 SGHDT and CDR2 YYEEEE. The CDR3 totals 14 residues. For the CDR3, the DNA is TGTGCCAGCAGCTTGAGAGCGGGAACCGGGGAGCTGTTTTTT. Protein: CASSLRAGTGELFF.

This clonotype showed up many times. The chain is built from TRBV6-5 and TRBJ2-3; D may be TRBD2 (6 bases). CDR1 is MNHEY and CDR2 is SVGAGI in the germline V gene. The ends were cut back, 6 bases at V and 2 bases at J, with 12 bases in the middle. The length of the CDR3 is 14 residues. The CDR3 DNA reads TGTGCCAGCAGGGCGGAGGGCTTCACAGATACGCAGTATTTT. Protein sequence: CASRAEGFTDTQYF.

CDR3: CASSHEGPAYEQYF. Here the CDR3 DNA reads TGCGCCAGCAGCCACGAAGGGCCGGCCTACGAGCAGTACTTC. The chain recombines TRBV5-1 with TRBJ2-7; the D is unclear. V lost 4 bases and J lost 2, with 13 bases in between. CDR1 and CDR2 (germline): SGHRS, YFSETQ. This CDR3 comprises 14 residues.